This is a list of T cell receptor beta chains from one sample in a study of T cell responses to AZD1222 COVID-19 vaccine. Here immunoSEQ multiplex PCR was the method, and the copy in TCRdb shows in-frame clones only, minus some. The sample includes 150,000 to 200,000 clones, approximately 90% of them seen just once. Sequenced here: peripheral blood, sampled on day 0 of AZD1222 vaccination. These TCRs come from an adult in good health. Each CDR3 is given with its conserved first and last residue. The order of the fields is CDR3 protein, CDR3 DNA, J gene, clone size, V gene, D gene. The D gene is left open where the match is weak. For some rows the clone size is stated as once, few or many, or as a class when expanded; others skip it.

CDR3aa: CASSLLGLGTGSYEQYF; CDR3nt: TGTGCCAGCAGTTTATTAGGGCTCGGGACAGGGAGCTACGAGCAGTACTTC; j_gene: TRBJ2-7; abundance: -; v_gene: TRBV28; d_gene: TRBD1
CDR3aa: CASSIDRDRSNQPQHF; CDR3nt: TGTGCCAGCAGCATCGACAGGGATCGGAGCAATCAGCCCCAGCATTTT; j_gene: TRBJ1-5; abundance: once; v_gene: TRBV5-6; d_gene: TRBD1
CDR3aa: CASSIRDKNYGYTF; CDR3nt: TGTGCCAGTAGTATCAGGGACAAGAACTATGGCTACACCTTC; j_gene: TRBJ1-2; abundance: -; v_gene: TRBV19; d_gene: -
CDR3aa: CASSSPGSSYNSPLHF; CDR3nt: TGTGCCAGCAGCTCCCCAGGGAGCTCCTATAATTCACCCCTCCACTTT; j_gene: TRBJ1-6; abundance: -; v_gene: TRBV7-9; d_gene: -
CDR3aa: CASSDRTKTYKQYF; CDR3nt: TGTGCCAGCAGTGATCGGACTAAAACGTACAAGCAGTACTTC; j_gene: TRBJ2-7; abundance: -; v_gene: TRBV6-6; d_gene: -
CDR3aa: CASSPLQIYGYTF; CDR3nt: TGTGCCAGCAGCCCCCTCCAAATATATGGCTACACCTTC; j_gene: TRBJ1-2; abundance: once; v_gene: TRBV7-2; d_gene: -
CDR3aa: CATSRDPRPSSYNEQFF; CDR3nt: TGTGCCACCAGCAGAGACCCCAGGCCGAGCTCCTACAATGAGCAGTTCTTC; j_gene: TRBJ2-1; abundance: -; v_gene: TRBV15; d_gene: -
CDR3aa: CASSLGVGGVENEKLFF; CDR3nt: TGTGCCAGCAGCTTGGGGGTAGGGGGCGTCGAGAATGAAAAACTGTTTTTT; j_gene: TRBJ1-4; abundance: -; v_gene: TRBV5-4; d_gene: TRBD1
CDR3aa: CASSSNTYGYTF; CDR3nt: TGTGCCAGCAGCTCGAATACCTATGGCTACACCTTC; j_gene: TRBJ1-2; abundance: -; v_gene: TRBV11-2; d_gene: -
CDR3aa: CASQYWSLSSYNEQFF; CDR3nt: TGTGCCAGCCAGTACTGGAGCTTGAGCTCCTACAATGAGCAGTTCTTC; j_gene: TRBJ2-1; abundance: -; v_gene: TRBV7-8; d_gene: -
CDR3aa: CASRPGTWVNQPQHF; CDR3nt: TGTGCCAGCAGACCCGGGACTTGGGTCAATCAGCCCCAGCATTTT; j_gene: TRBJ1-5; abundance: -; v_gene: TRBV6-5; d_gene: -
CDR3aa: CASSYAGRDSPLHF; CDR3nt: TGTGCCAGCAGCTATGCAGGGAGGGATTCACCCCTCCACTTT; j_gene: TRBJ1-6; abundance: -; v_gene: TRBV11-2; d_gene: -
CDR3aa: CASSLAGQGAHGYTF; CDR3nt: TGTGCCAGCAGCTTAGCGGGACAGGGGGCCCATGGCTACACCTTC; j_gene: TRBJ1-2; abundance: -; v_gene: TRBV7-9; d_gene: TRBD1
CDR3aa: CAWSVLTASDGYTF; CDR3nt: TGTGCCTGGAGTGTACTAACAGCTTCGGATGGCTACACCTTC; j_gene: TRBJ1-2; abundance: once; v_gene: TRBV30; d_gene: -
CDR3aa: CASGASAQETQYF; CDR3nt: TGTGCCAGCGGGGCTAGCGCTCAAGAGACCCAGTACTTC; j_gene: TRBJ2-5; abundance: -; v_gene: TRBV12-3/TRBV12-4; d_gene: -
CDR3aa: CASSPTWTTKTQETQYF; CDR3nt: TGTGCCAGCAGCCCCACCTGGACAACGAAAACTCAAGAGACCCAGTACTTC; j_gene: TRBJ2-5; abundance: -; v_gene: TRBV28; d_gene: -
CDR3aa: CASSLGQRYGYTF; CDR3nt: TGTGCCAGCAGCCTGGGACAGCGCTATGGCTACACCTTC; j_gene: TRBJ1-2; abundance: -; v_gene: TRBV11-2; d_gene: TRBD1
CDR3aa: CASSLYGRGNEQYF; CDR3nt: TGCGCCAGCAGCTTGTACGGCAGGGGGAACGAGCAGTACTTC; j_gene: TRBJ2-7; abundance: -; v_gene: TRBV5-1; d_gene: TRBD1
CDR3aa: CASPPNRGTTNEKLFF; CDR3nt: TGTGCCAGCCCTCCAAACAGGGGGACGACTAATGAAAAACTGTTTTTT; j_gene: TRBJ1-4; abundance: -; v_gene: TRBV28; d_gene: TRBD1
CDR3aa: CAWSQGLAYEQYF; CDR3nt: TGTGCCTGGAGTCAGGGGTTGGCCTACGAGCAGTACTTC; j_gene: TRBJ2-7; abundance: -; v_gene: TRBV30; d_gene: -
CDR3aa: CASSSDLDGTEQYF; CDR3nt: TGTGCCAGCAGTTCCGACCTGGACGGGACCGAGCAGTACTTC; j_gene: TRBJ2-7; abundance: once; v_gene: TRBV6-6; d_gene: -
CDR3aa: CASSLRQEWSYEQYF; CDR3nt: TGTGCCAGCAGCTTGAGGCAGGAATGGTCCTACGAGCAGTACTTC; j_gene: TRBJ2-7; abundance: few; v_gene: TRBV5-5; d_gene: -
CDR3aa: CASSPGDPNTGELFF; CDR3nt: TGTGCCAGCAGCCCGGGTGACCCGAACACCGGGGAGCTGTTTTTT; j_gene: TRBJ2-2; abundance: -; v_gene: TRBV4-2; d_gene: -
CDR3aa: CASRLRGLTETQYF; CDR3nt: TGTGCCAGCAGGCTCAGGGGGCTGACGGAGACCCAGTACTTC; j_gene: TRBJ2-5; abundance: -; v_gene: TRBV28; d_gene: TRBD1
CDR3aa: CSVGGQGNTEAFF; CDR3nt: TGCAGCGTTGGAGGACAGGGGAACACTGAAGCTTTCTTT; j_gene: TRBJ1-1; abundance: -; v_gene: TRBV29-1; d_gene: TRBD1
CDR3aa: CASSTRQGTNYGYTF; CDR3nt: TGTGCCAGCAGCACTAGACAGGGGACGAACTATGGCTACACCTTC; j_gene: TRBJ1-2; abundance: -; v_gene: TRBV21-1; d_gene: -
CDR3aa: CASRLSGASTDTQYF; CDR3nt: TGTGCCAGCAGACTCTCGGGGGCCAGCACAGATACGCAGTATTTT; j_gene: TRBJ2-3; abundance: many; v_gene: TRBV5-4; d_gene: -
CDR3aa: CASSQDHTSNQPQHF; CDR3nt: TGCGCCAGCAGCCAAGATCACACTTCCAATCAGCCCCAGCATTTT; j_gene: TRBJ1-5; abundance: -; v_gene: TRBV4-1; d_gene: -
CDR3aa: CASSLGLSSMNTEAFF; CDR3nt: TGTGCCAGCAGCTTAGGTCTCAGCTCCATGAACACTGAAGCTTTCTTT; j_gene: TRBJ1-1; abundance: -; v_gene: TRBV11-2; d_gene: -
CDR3aa: CASSLVGRDRDSNQPQHF; CDR3nt: TGTGCCAGCAGCTTAGTGGGTCGGGACAGAGATAGCAATCAGCCCCAGCATTTT; j_gene: TRBJ1-5; abundance: -; v_gene: TRBV7-9; d_gene: TRBD1
CDR3aa: CASSEADGAVGPRNTIYF; CDR3nt: TGTGCCAGCAGTGAAGCGGATGGGGCAGTCGGACCGCGAAACACCATATATTTT; j_gene: TRBJ1-3; abundance: -; v_gene: TRBV6-1; d_gene: -
CDR3aa: CASSLMGSPLHF; CDR3nt: TGTGCCAGCAGCTTAATGGGCTCACCCCTCCACTTT; j_gene: TRBJ1-6; abundance: -; v_gene: TRBV7-3; d_gene: -
CDR3aa: CASSFGGAGYGYTF; CDR3nt: TGTGCCAGCAGCTTTGGGGGGGCTGGCTATGGCTACACCTTC; j_gene: TRBJ1-2; abundance: -; v_gene: TRBV7-9; d_gene: -